One sample yielded the 4 T cell receptor beta chains listed below, sequenced in a study of early T cells in non-severe SARS-CoV-2 infection. Each CDR3 protein gets one entry after TCRdb re-called the 5' RACE reads with MiXCR. The sample records 75,000 to 80,000 distinct CDR3 sequences, more than 7.5% being singletons. Sequencing used whole blood. The receptors derive from an adult who was a healthcare worker with PCR-confirmed SARS-CoV-2 infection or an uninfected control (not recorded which).

The genes are TRBV20-1 and TRBJ2-1; the D call may be TRBD1 or TRBD2 (5 bases each). This CDR3 is 12 amino acids long. Trimming removed 3 bases at V and 8 bases at J, with 11 bases between. The germline CDR1 and CDR2 sequences are DFQATT and SNEGSKA (reference sequence). DNA of the CDR3: TGCAGTGCTAGCGGGGCCTCCGATGAGCAGTTCTTC. It codes for CSASGASDEQFF.

This clonotype came up many times. The CDR3 reads CASSQEGPYEQYF. DNA for the CDR3: TGCGCCAGCAGCCAAGAAGGGCCTTACGAGCAGTACTTC. This sequence joins TRBV4-1 and TRBJ2-7; the D is unclear. Trimming removed 0 bases at V and 4 bases at J, with 7 bases between. The CDR3 covers 13 residues. CDR1 and CDR2 (germline): MGHRA, YSYEKL.

The chain recombines TRBV5-4 with TRBJ2-2, with TRBD1 as a possible D gene (6 bases). This CDR3 is 15 amino acids long. The V end was cut by 3 bases, the J end by 4 bases, with 13 bases between. Germline lookup yields CDR1 SGHNT and CDR2 YYREEE (reference sequence). CDR3 sequence: CASSSKTQGTGELFF. DNA for the CDR3: TGTGCCAGCAGCTCTAAAACACAGGGCACCGGGGAGCTGTTTTTT.

This clonotype was found many times. This chain uses TRBV20-1 with TRBJ2-3; TRBD1 agrees at 8 bases. The CDR3 has 15 amino acids. The junction had 7 bases not matched to a gene; V was cut back by 0 bases and J by 5 bases. Germline V CDR1 and CDR2: DFQATT, SNEGSKA (reference sequence). The CDR3 sequence is CSARDGQGAGDTQYF. CDR3 sequence (DNA): TGCAGTGCTAGAGATGGTCAGGGGGCTGGAGATACGCAGTATTTT.